Presented here are 4 T cell receptor beta chains from one specimen sequenced in a study of T-cell memory formation after mild COVID-19. TCRdb processed the 5' RACE reads anew with MiXCR; each CDR3 protein has one entry. The table lists about 470,000 distinct CDR3 sequences, approximately 23% of them singletons, with about an eighth in the top ten. The sample was PBMCs or a T cell subset sorted from them (not recorded which). The receptors originated from an adult woman who had mild COVID-19 (a few samples of this study predate the infection). Cell type and time point are not known.

This clonotype was detected a few times. The J gene is TRBJ1-2, the V gene TRBV12-3 or TRBV12-4; 9 bases map to TRBD1. Germline trimming cut 4 bases from V and 4 bases from J; bases unmatched to any gene: 10. The CDR3 sequence is 16 residues long. The CDR3 region is CASSSIPGGQGYGYTF. The CDR3 bases are TGTGCCAGCAGTTCCATCCCTGGGGGACAGGGCTATGGCTACACCTTC.

The chain recombines TRBV5-1 with TRBJ1-1; tentatively, D is TRBD1 (6 bases). This CDR3 contains 13 residues. V was cut by 0 bases and J by 7 bases, with 10 bases left in between. Germline values: CDR1 SGHRS, CDR2 YFSETQ. DNA for the CDR3: TGCGCCAGCAGCTTGGACAGGGTGATTGAAGCTTTCTTT. This codes for CASSLDRVIEAFF.

This clonotype was observed a handful of times. This chain uses TRBV7-3 with TRBJ2-3, with D maybe TRBD2 (6 bases). Germline V gene data show CDR1 as SGHTA and CDR2 as FQGTGA. Trimming left V 8 bases short and J 2 bases short, with 11 bases between. The CDR3 sequence is 13 residues long. As DNA, the CDR3 is TGTGCCAGCGGGCGGGATAACACAGATACGCAGTATTTT. Its translation: CASGRDNTDTQYF.

This clonotype was counted once. The chain links TRBV6-6 to TRBJ2-1; unclear D gene. The V end lost 9 bases, the J end lost 8 bases, and 14 bases lay between the germline ends. CDR1 MNHNY and CDR2 SVGAGI come from the germline V gene (reference sequence). This CDR3 contains 12 residues. This CDR3 is CARPSPNDEQFF. The CDR3, as DNA: TGTGCCAGACCGTCCCCCAACGATGAGCAGTTCTTC.